This T cell receptor beta chain was identified in a study of tumor-infiltrating lymphocytes in primary liver carcinoma. Both RNA and DNA were isolated together from around 18-30 mg of bulk tissue that had not been sorted. Overall study findings and caveats: Relative to blood, tumors carried a significantly larger fraction of the repertoire in their top 250 clones (p = 0.039). Tumor-adjacent and tumor-blood pairs displayed less overlap than did pairs of tumor regions.

Total RNA (around 0.45 ug) served as template for TCR beta cDNA synthesis primed by a constant-region primer. Sequencing libraries for TCR beta derived from three nested multiplex PCR rounds that used slightly modified ARM-PCR. With TRBV1-TRBV30 forward primers and a C-beta reverse primer, the first two PCR rounds were run for roughly 10 cycles each. TCRdb recomputed calls from the multiplex PCR reads with MiXCR, one row per CDR3 protein. This table has around 70,000 distinct CDR3 sequences, approximately 70% appearing once. The CDR3 contains 14 residues. The germline gives CDR1 SGHRS, CDR2 YFSETQ. As for this clonotype: What it recognizes is unknown.

This receptor was taken from a man aged 35 to 55 with primary liver carcinoma and hepatitis B virus infection. The chain couples TRBV5-1 to TRBJ2-3; no definite D call. The tail of the sequence fits TRBJ1-5 better, so the J call may be wrong. The source material was liver tumor tissue from sampling region 4. Stated subset: tumor region T4, right-lateral pole. The CDR3 protein is CASSLLGITDMQHF. CDR3 in DNA: TGCGCCAGCAGCTTGTTGGGGATTACAGATATGCAGCATTTT.